The present T cell receptor (beta chain) was sequenced within a study of blood T cells in healthy people across ages. Study as a whole: About one barcoded TCR beta cDNA was captured per two T cells.

Points from the study as a whole: Because sorting was not performed, PBMCs prevented conclusive naive versus antigen-experienced comparison.

Primers used in a second PCR of roughly 6 to 11 cycles were a sample-barcoded 5' primer and a J-beta primer mix. TCRdb reanalysed the 5' RACE reads using MiXCR and keeps one entry per CDR3 protein. The repertoire consists of about 1.8 million distinct CDR3 sequences, with around half occurring once and the leading ten covering over 2%. Remarks on this clonotype: Antigen: not known.

V gave up 4 bases and J gave up 1 base, with 8 bases separating them. There are 12 residues in the CDR3. The germline V gene has CDR1 DFQATT and CDR2 SNEGSKA (reference sequence). Staff drew 9 to 10 milliliters of peripheral blood from each donor. The rearrangement links TRBV20-1 to TRBJ2-7; no clear D. Sequencing used blood. The clonotype comes from a middle-aged woman in good health. The CDR3 sequence: CSAKLGSYEQYF. The DNA for the CDR3 is TGCAGTGCTAAATTGGGTTCCTACGAGCAGTACTTC.